The 21 T cell receptor beta chains below all came from one sample that was sequenced in a study of blood T cells in healthy people across ages. Through a sample-barcoded 5' primer and a J-beta primer mix, a second PCR was run for roughly 6 to 11 cycles. TCRdb recomputed calls from the 5' RACE reads with MiXCR, one row per CDR3 protein. The sample yields 1.5 million to 1.8 million distinct CDR3 sequences, 40% to 45% seen once. The sequenced material came from blood. The receptors here all came from a woman aged 18-29 years in good health.

This clonotype was picked up one time. The chain is built from TRBV6-2 or TRBV6-3 and TRBJ2-7, with TRBD1 as a possible D gene (6 bases). In germline, CDR1 is MNHEY, CDR2 SVGEGT. CDR3 length: 17 amino acids. Deletions cut 2 bases from V and 5 bases from J, with 22 bases between. As DNA, the CDR3 is TGTGCCAGCAGTTACGACTTTGCGACAGGTGGAAACCACGAGCAGTACTTC. Protein sequence: CASSYDFATGGNHEQYF.

This clonotype occurred many times. The rearrangement uses TRBV6-2 or TRBV6-3 and TRBJ2-1; 10 bases match TRBD2. This CDR3 is built from 14 residues. With 5 bases clipped from V and 8 bases from J, the junction kept 6 bases outside the gene matches. Looked up from germline, CDR1 is MNHEY and CDR2 is SVGEGT. As DNA, the CDR3 is TGTGCCAGCAGTCATGGGACTAGCGCGGATGAGCAGTTCTTC. Residues: CASSHGTSADEQFF.

The genes are TRBV9 and TRBJ1-6; D uncertain. Trimming pared 0 bases from V and 4 bases from J, leaving 14 bases between. The CDR3 is 17 amino acids. CDR1 is SGDLS and CDR2 is YYNGEE in the germline V gene. The CDR3 reads CASSVGAGPGYNSPLHF. The CDR3, as DNA: TGTGCCAGCAGCGTAGGAGCGGGTCCCGGGTATAATTCACCCCTCCACTTT.

As regards this clonotype: At one of its ends the junction is not consistent with the germline gene, which may arise from a read error. The chain couples TRBV6-5 to TRBJ1-2; a weak D match, TRBD1 (6 bases). The CDR3 covers 14 residues. Germline CDR1 reads MNHEY; CDR2 reads SVGAGI. CDR3 nucleotides: TGTGCCAGCAGGCGCCCAGGGGAGGGCTATGGCTTCACCTTC. Amino acid sequence: CASRRPGEGYGFTF.

Points on this clonotype: A much larger clonotype is one base distant, so this may be a read error. The chain combines TRBV6-1 with TRBJ2-7; TRBD2 aligns across 8 bases. The end of the DNA aligns better with TRBJ2-5, so the J call may be wrong. CDR1 is MNHNS and CDR2 is SASEGT in the germline V gene. This CDR3 is 17 amino acids long. The CDR3 sequence: CASNPLSSGGPKGTQYF. The CDR3 nucleotides read TGTGCCAGCAACCCTCTCTCAAGCGGGGGCCCCAAGGGGACCCAGTACTTC.

The CDR3 sequence is CASSPSRQGYNEQFF. CDR3 nucleotides: TGTGCCAGCTCACCTTCCCGACAGGGGTACAATGAGCAGTTCTTC. The chain links TRBV18 to TRBJ2-1; TRBD1 matches at 8 bases. Germline V gene lookup returns CDR1 KGHSH and CDR2 LQKENI. J gave up 4 bases and V 3 bases, and 5 bases lay outside the gene matches. The CDR3 contains 15 residues.

The J gene is TRBJ2-2, the V gene TRBV24-1; D might be TRBD1 or TRBD2, each matching 5 bases. This CDR3 comprises 17 residues. Germline-derived CDR1 and CDR2 are KGHDR and SFDVKD. The V end was cut by 4 bases, the J end by 4 bases, with 18 bases between. CDR3 DNA sequence: TGTGCCACCAGTGACCTCGGGACCGAAAGGGGCACCGGGGAGCTGTTTTTT. It codes for CATSDLGTERGTGELFF.

The rearrangement uses TRBV20-1 and TRBJ1-6; 10 positions match TRBD1. Germline-derived CDR1 and CDR2 are DFQATT and SNEGSKA (reference sequence). This CDR3 spans 15 amino acids. Trimming took 3 bases from V and 3 from J; bases not matched to a gene: 2. The CDR3 DNA is TGCAGTGCTAGGACAGGGGGCGACTATAATTCACCCCTCCACTTT. Its protein product is CSARTGGDYNSPLHF.

There are a few counts of this clonotype. This chain uses TRBV2 with TRBJ1-6, with D uncertain. V was pared by 3 bases and J by 9 bases, with 6 bases between. CDR3 length: 12 residues. From germline, CDR1 is SNHLY and CDR2 FYNNEI. CDR3 amino acids: CASSDSLSPLHF. Here the CDR3 DNA reads TGTGCCAGCAGTGACAGCCTTTCACCCCTCCACTTT.

On this clonotype itself: This may come from a read error, since a much larger clone is one base off. The J gene is TRBJ2-7, the V gene TRBV4-3, with D unclear. Germline values: CDR1 LGHNA, CDR2 YSLEER. The CDR3 spans 15 residues. CDR3 protein: CVSSQDLGSSYEQYF. In DNA, the CDR3 is TGCGTCAGCAGCCAAGATCTTGGTAGCTCCTACGAGCAGTACTTC.

This sequence joins TRBV6-1 and TRBJ1-4; unclear D gene. V lost 4 bases and J lost 7, with 13 bases in between. The CDR3 spans 14 residues. CDR1 and CDR2 from the germline V gene are MNHNS and SASEGT. The CDR3 is CASSGGAGGEKLFF. The DNA for the CDR3 is TGTGCCAGCAGTGGTGGTGCAGGCGGTGAAAAACTGTTTTTT.

This sequence joins TRBV20-1 and TRBJ2-7; TRBD2 matches at 7 bases. CDR1 is DFQATT, CDR2 SNEGSKA, per germline (reference sequence). The length of the CDR3 is 14 residues. J was trimmed by 2 bases and V by 6 bases; bases with no gene match: 10. The CDR3 is CSATRAGLTYEQYF. The DNA for the CDR3 is TGCAGTGCAACCAGAGCGGGGCTTACCTACGAGCAGTACTTC.

A few counts support this clonotype. The rearrangement uses TRBV29-1 and TRBJ2-1, with unresolved D. The ends were cut back, 2 bases at V and 4 bases at J, with 6 bases in the middle. CDR1 SQVTM and CDR2 ANQGSEA come from the germline V gene. This CDR3 region has 12 residues. In DNA, the CDR3 is TGCAGCGTTGAACACAGATACAATGAGCAGTTCTTC. Residues: CSVEHRYNEQFF.

In its sample, this clonotype was seen a few times. The chain links TRBV9 to TRBJ2-7; 10 nucleotides align to TRBD2. Germline V lookup: CDR1 SGDLS, CDR2 YYNGEE. J gave up 4 bases and V 3 bases, and 7 bases lay outside the gene matches. The CDR3 extends over 15 amino acids. This CDR3 reads CASSEGTSGMYEQYF. The DNA for the CDR3 is TGTGCCAGCAGCGAGGGCACTAGCGGGATGTACGAGCAGTACTTC.

The chain carries TRBV20-1 and TRBJ2-5; 10 nucleotides agree with TRBD2. V lost 6 bases, J lost 4 bases, and 29 bases stayed unmatched. Germline loops: CDR1 DFQATT, CDR2 SNEGSKA (reference sequence). The CDR3 loop spans 21 amino acids. The chain's CDR3 is CSAKRSGGAVRSFPKIETQYF. CDR3 bases: TGCAGTGCCAAAAGGAGCGGGGGGGCAGTAAGGTCTTTCCCTAAAATAGAGACCCAGTACTTC.

This sequence joins TRBV9 and TRBJ1-1; D is perhaps TRBD1 (5 bases). Germline V lookup: CDR1 SGDLS, CDR2 YYNGEE. The ends were cut back, 5 bases at V and 2 bases at J, with 16 bases in the middle. The CDR3 covers 15 residues. CDR3 bases: TGTGCCAGCAGTCCCCTGGGGCACCCAAACACTGAAGCTTTCTTT. Its protein is CASSPLGHPNTEAFF.

The chain links TRBV20-1 to TRBJ2-7, with TRBD1 matching 9 bases. The CDR3 is 14 residues long. V shed 3 bases, J shed 7 bases, and the junction held 10 bases outside the gene matches. Germline V gene lookup returns CDR1 DFQATT and CDR2 SNEGSKA (reference sequence). CDR3 region: CSASHRGRYNEQYF. The CDR3 coding sequence is TGCAGTGCTAGTCACAGGGGGCGTTACAATGAGCAGTACTTC.

This clonotype has a count of ten or more. The chain has TRBV6-2 or TRBV6-3 and TRBJ2-1, with no clear D. V lost 3 bases, J lost 3 bases, and 9 bases lay in between. This CDR3 has 14 amino acids. Germline CDR1 is MNHEY and CDR2 is SVGEGT. CDR3 sequence reads: CASSYQRSYNEQFF. The CDR3 coding sequence is TGTGCCAGCAGTTATCAACGGAGCTACAATGAGCAGTTCTTC.

The chain joins TRBV20-1 to TRBJ1-2; TRBD1 is a possible D gene (6 bases). V gave up 3 bases and J gave up 9 bases, with 14 bases separating them. In germline, CDR1 is DFQATT, CDR2 SNEGSKA (reference sequence). CDR3 length: 12 amino acids. CDR3 in DNA: TGCAGTGCTAGGAAGGCAGGGGCTAGCTACACCTTC. This codes for CSARKAGASYTF.

The rearrangement uses TRBV6-5 and TRBJ2-3, with TRBD1 matching 11 bases. This CDR3 region has 15 residues. J was trimmed by 6 bases and V by 6 bases; bases with no gene match: 8. Looked up from germline, CDR1 is MNHEY and CDR2 is SVGAGI. The CDR3 DNA sequence: TGTGCCAGCAGCCGGGACAGGGGGAGACTGGATACGCAGTATTTT. Its protein is CASSRDRGRLDTQYF.

This clonotype was counted a few times. The chain combines TRBV27 with TRBJ1-2; no reliable D call. Germline CDR1 MNHEY, CDR2 SMNVEV (reference sequence). V lost 3 bases and J lost 5, with 10 bases in between. The CDR3 length is 13 residues. Here the CDR3 reads CASSFSDWYGYTF. The CDR3 DNA sequence: TGTGCCAGCAGTTTTTCGGACTGGTATGGCTACACCTTC.